These T cell receptor beta chains were read from a single sample in a study of T cell repertoires in cytomegalovirus infection. TCRdb reanalysed the reads using MiXCR and keeps one entry per CDR3 protein. The sample records approximately 140,000 distinct CDR3 sequences, more than 7% being singletons. Material for sequencing was PBMCs. The receptors here all came from a human donor in good health (CMV status not recorded). Some clones in this sample may be carry-over from other donors' samples. CDR3s include the opening cysteine and the closing phenylalanine or tryptophan. Each record gives: clone size, D gene, V gene, J gene, CDR3 protein, CDR3 DNA. The D gene is left open where the match is weak. Clone size is shown for a subset of rows, as once, few, many or a class of expanded clone.

clone_size: many
d_call: NA
v_call: TRBV28
j_call: TRBJ1-1
cdr3_aa: CASSPGLSTEAFF
cdr3_nt: TGTGCCAGCAGCCCCGGACTCTCCACTGAAGCTTTCTTT

clone_size: few
d_call: TRBD1
v_call: TRBV6-2/TRBV6-3
j_call: TRBJ1-1
cdr3_aa: CASRQGHSANTEAFF
cdr3_nt: TGTGCCAGCCGACAGGGGCATAGTGCTAACACTGAAGCTTTCTTT

clone_size: many
d_call: NA
v_call: TRBV2
j_call: TRBJ2-4
cdr3_aa: CASRGWADNIQYF
cdr3_nt: TGTGCCAGCCGGGGGTGGGCAGATAACATTCAGTACTTC

clone_size: NA
d_call: NA
v_call: TRBV7-2
j_call: TRBJ1-5
cdr3_aa: CASSLERWRKPQHF
cdr3_nt: TGTGCCAGCAGCTTAGAGAGGTGGCGGAAGCCCCAGCATTTT

clone_size: few
d_call: NA
v_call: TRBV2
j_call: TRBJ1-5
cdr3_aa: CASSGGLNQPQHF
cdr3_nt: TGTGCCAGCAGTGGGGGGTTGAATCAGCCCCAGCATTTT

clone_size: NA
d_call: NA
v_call: TRBV24-1
j_call: TRBJ1-3
cdr3_aa: CATSDLANTIYF
cdr3_nt: TGTGCCACCAGTGATCTTGCGAACACCATATATTTT

clone_size: NA
d_call: NA
v_call: TRBV20-1
j_call: TRBJ2-7
cdr3_aa: CSAFPTGPTREQYF
cdr3_nt: TGCAGTGCTTTTCCGACAGGACCCACCCGGGAGCAGTACTTC

clone_size: few
d_call: TRBD2
v_call: TRBV2
j_call: TRBJ2-7
cdr3_aa: CASSGTSVEQYF
cdr3_nt: TGTGCCAGCAGTGGGACTAGCGTCGAGCAGTACTTC

clone_size: NA
d_call: NA
v_call: TRBV7-9
j_call: TRBJ2-5
cdr3_aa: CASSLEFGAQYF
cdr3_nt: TGTGCCAGCAGCTTAGAGTTTGGGGCCCAGTACTTC

clone_size: NA
d_call: NA
v_call: TRBV7-8
j_call: TRBJ1-6
cdr3_aa: CASSLLWENSPLHF
cdr3_nt: TGTGCCAGCAGCTTACTATGGGAGAATTCACCCCTCCACTTT

clone_size: NA
d_call: NA
v_call: TRBV6-5
j_call: TRBJ2-3
cdr3_aa: CASSWGQGDTQYF
cdr3_nt: TGTGCCAGCAGCTGGGGGCAGGGAGATACGCAGTATTTT

clone_size: few
d_call: NA
v_call: TRBV15
j_call: TRBJ1-1
cdr3_aa: CATSRDIRDTEAFF
cdr3_nt: TGTGCCACCAGCAGAGATATAAGGGACACTGAAGCTTTCTTT

clone_size: many
d_call: NA
v_call: TRBV12-3/TRBV12-4
j_call: TRBJ1-1
cdr3_aa: CASSFSPTEAFF
cdr3_nt: TGTGCCAGCAGTTTTAGCCCCACTGAAGCTTTCTTT

clone_size: few
d_call: NA
v_call: TRBV20-1
j_call: TRBJ2-3
cdr3_aa: CSALRTGSTDTQYF
cdr3_nt: TGCAGTGCTTTGCGGACTGGGAGCACAGATACGCAGTATTTT

clone_size: NA
d_call: NA
v_call: TRBV19
j_call: TRBJ1-2
cdr3_aa: CASSPTYYGYTF
cdr3_nt: TGTGCCAGTAGTCCAACTTACTATGGCTACACCTTC

clone_size: many
d_call: TRBD2
v_call: TRBV7-2
j_call: TRBJ2-1
cdr3_aa: CASSLRPGLAGLSYNEQFF
cdr3_nt: TGTGCCAGCAGCCTCAGACCGGGACTAGCGGGATTATCCTACAATGAGCAGTTCTTC

clone_size: few
d_call: NA
v_call: TRBV12-3/TRBV12-4
j_call: TRBJ1-1
cdr3_aa: CASSFMSLGNTEAFF
cdr3_nt: TGTGCCAGCAGTTTTATGAGCCTGGGGAACACTGAAGCTTTCTTT

clone_size: many
d_call: NA
v_call: TRBV28
j_call: TRBJ2-5
cdr3_aa: CASSGGAGETQYF
cdr3_nt: TGTGCCAGCAGTGGGGGGGCCGGGGAGACCCAGTACTTC

clone_size: NA
d_call: TRBD2
v_call: TRBV9
j_call: TRBJ2-2
cdr3_aa: CASSVVAGGTGELFF
cdr3_nt: TGTGCCAGCAGCGTTGTAGCGGGGGGAACCGGGGAGCTGTTTTTT

clone_size: once
d_call: TRBD2
v_call: TRBV6-1
j_call: TRBJ2-1
cdr3_aa: CASSEARTSGSSYNEQFF
cdr3_nt: TGTGCCAGCAGTGAAGCCAGGACTAGCGGAAGCTCCTACAATGAGCAGTTCTTC

clone_size: NA
d_call: NA
v_call: TRBV28
j_call: TRBJ1-5
cdr3_aa: CATERGFYNQPQHF
cdr3_nt: TGTGCCACGGAGAGGGGGTTTTATAATCAGCCCCAGCATTTT

clone_size: many
d_call: TRBD2
v_call: TRBV7-2
j_call: TRBJ2-7
cdr3_aa: CASSLSGGLYEQYF
cdr3_nt: TGTGCCAGCAGCTTATCGGGAGGACTCTACGAGCAGTACTTC

clone_size: many
d_call: NA
v_call: TRBV10-3
j_call: TRBJ1-1
cdr3_aa: CAIRGQGTEAFF
cdr3_nt: TGTGCCATCAGAGGTCAAGGGACTGAAGCTTTCTTT

clone_size: many
d_call: NA
v_call: TRBV27
j_call: TRBJ2-1
cdr3_aa: CASRGDYHNEQFF
cdr3_nt: TGTGCCAGCAGAGGTGACTACCACAATGAGCAGTTCTTC

clone_size: many
d_call: NA
v_call: TRBV12-3/TRBV12-4
j_call: TRBJ1-1
cdr3_aa: CASTNRGGRTEAFF
cdr3_nt: TGTGCCAGCACCAACCGGGGGGGCAGAACTGAAGCTTTCTTT

clone_size: few
d_call: NA
v_call: TRBV6-5
j_call: TRBJ2-3
cdr3_aa: CASARGAPGDTQYF
cdr3_nt: TGTGCCAGCGCCAGAGGGGCTCCGGGGGATACGCAGTATTTT

clone_size: many
d_call: NA
v_call: TRBV5-1
j_call: TRBJ1-1
cdr3_aa: CASSSAQRGTEAFF
cdr3_nt: TGCGCCAGCAGCTCAGCCCAACGGGGCACTGAAGCTTTCTTT

clone_size: few
d_call: TRBD1
v_call: TRBV20-1
j_call: TRBJ1-1
cdr3_aa: CSAMDRGTMNTEAFF
cdr3_nt: TGCAGTGCAATGGACAGGGGGACCATGAACACTGAAGCTTTCTTT

clone_size: many
d_call: NA
v_call: TRBV28
j_call: TRBJ1-5
cdr3_aa: CASTSKVQGPQHF
cdr3_nt: TGTGCCAGCACCTCAAAAGTCCAGGGGCCCCAGCATTTT

clone_size: many
d_call: TRBD2
v_call: TRBV12-5
j_call: TRBJ2-1
cdr3_aa: CASGLVSGGAPTSYNEQFF
cdr3_nt: TGTGCTAGTGGTTTGGTTAGCGGGGGGGCCCCGACCTCCTACAATGAGCAGTTCTTC

clone_size: NA
d_call: NA
v_call: TRBV29-1
j_call: TRBJ1-5
cdr3_aa: CSVVAGHNQPQHF
cdr3_nt: TGCAGCGTCGTGGCGGGTCACAATCAGCCCCAGCATTTT